Presented here are 12 T cell receptor beta chains from one specimen sequenced in a study of blood T cell repertoires in COVID-19. Using immunoSEQ multiplex PCR, the repertoire was profiled, and TCRdb retains in-frame clones only, with some absent. The profile shows roughly 44,000 clones, 85% to 90% of them singletons. The sequencing input was peripheral blood. These receptor sequences come from an elderly man with acute or convalescent COVID-19.

This sequence joins TRBV9 and TRBJ1-3; 7 bases are a match to TRBD1. Germline trimming cut 0 bases from V and 0 bases from J; bases unmatched to any gene: 21. The germline V gene has CDR1 SGDLS and CDR2 YYNGEE. The CDR3 sequence is 22 residues long. The CDR3: CASSVDYSEYRGRPSSGNTIYF. The CDR3 DNA is TGTGCCAGCAGCGTAGATTACTCCGAATACAGGGGAAGACCCAGCTCTGGAAACACCATATATTTT.

The chain links TRBV15 to TRBJ2-3; a possible D gene is TRBD1 (6 bases). Germline-derived CDR1 and CDR2 are LNHNV and YYDKDF (reference sequence). Trimming stripped 5 bases from V and 5 bases from J, with 14 bases between. The CDR3 runs 14 residues. CDR3 sequence reads: CATSGRQGKDTQYF. CDR3 nucleotide sequence: TGTGCCACCAGCGGTAGGCAGGGGAAAGATACGCAGTATTTT.

The chain links TRBV5-4 to TRBJ2-1; D unresolved. V was shortened by 1 base and J by 4 bases, with 6 bases between the two germline ends. From germline, CDR1 is SGHNT and CDR2 YYREEE (reference sequence). The CDR3 consists of 13 residues. DNA for the CDR3: TGTGCCAGCAGCTTGCGTACATACAATGAGCAGTTCTTC. It specifies CASSLRTYNEQFF.

The chain carries TRBV21-1 and TRBJ1-5; TRBD1, the table's D call, lacks a check against the DNA. TRBV21-1 represents a pseudogene. The CDR3 sequence is 14 residues long. The CDR3 DNA reads as TGTGCCAGCAGCCAGGGGGCAGGGAATCAGCCCCAGCATTTT. This translates into CASSQGAGNQPQHF.

For this clone: The sample carries other DNA sequences with the same CDR3. The chain uses TRBV5-1 and TRBJ2-3; no reliable D call. Germline assignment: CDR1 SGHRS and CDR2 YFSETQ. This CDR3 is 14 amino acids long. Trimming took 0 bases from V and 0 from J, leaving 5 bases between them. The CDR3 reads CASSLGASTDTQYF. In DNA, the CDR3 is TGCGCCAGCAGCTTGGGAGCTAGCACAGATACGCAGTATTTT.

This clone was seen a handful of times. V and J are TRBV6-6 and TRBJ2-4; a possible D gene is TRBD2 (5 bases). V lost 0 bases to trimming and J lost 11 bases, with 11 bases between them. CDR1 is MNHNY, CDR2 SVGAGI, per germline (reference sequence). The CDR3 sequence is 13 residues long. CDR3 in amino acids: CASSYSTGSFQYF. DNA of the CDR3: TGTGCCAGCAGTTACTCGACGGGGAGCTTTCAGTACTTC.

V is TRBV3-1 (or the pseudogene TRBV3-2) and J is TRBJ1-3; a possible D gene is TRBD1 (6 bases). The CDR3 is 14 amino acids. V was shortened by 4 bases and J by 0 bases, with 7 bases between the two germline ends. CDR1 and CDR2 from the germline V gene are LGHDT and YNNKEL (reference sequence). This CDR3 reads CASSRTVSGNTIYF. The CDR3 coding sequence is TGTGCCAGCAGCCGGACAGTCTCTGGAAACACCATATATTTT.

This clone was detected only once. The gene calls are TRBV5-1 and TRBJ2-1; D is possibly TRBD1 (6 bases). Trimming removed 0 bases at V and 9 bases at J, with 19 bases between. Germline V gene data show CDR1 as SGHRS and CDR2 as YFSETQ. CDR3 length: 16 residues. CDR3 nucleotide sequence: TGCGCCAGCAGCTTGGGAAGTAACAGGGAGAGTGTTGAGCAGTTCTTC. Translation: CASSLGSNRESVEQFF.

This chain joins TRBV3-1 (or the pseudogene TRBV3-2) and TRBJ1-1; 9 bases match TRBD1. Unmatched junction bases numbered 8, after V lost 10 bases and J lost 5 bases. The CDR3 runs 13 residues. Germline V CDR1 and CDR2: LGHDT, YNNKEL (reference sequence). The DNA of the CDR3 is TGTGCCACCGGGGGACAGGGTGGAACTGAAGCTTTCTTT. Translation: CATGGQGGTEAFF.

The genes are TRBV18 and TRBJ1-2; unclear D gene. CDR1 KGHSH and CDR2 LQKENI come from the germline V gene. V lost 6 bases and J 4 bases, leaving 21 bases between the germline ends. This CDR3 has 16 amino acids. The chain's CDR3 is CASSQNTREGSYGYTF. The CDR3 DNA follows: TGTGCCAGCTCGCAGAACACGAGAGAGGGTAGCTATGGCTACACCTTC.

The rearrangement links TRBV5-1 to TRBJ2-2, with a weak D call TRBD2 (5 bases). The CDR3 is made up of 17 amino acids. Germline V CDR1 and CDR2: SGHRS, YFSETQ. V was shortened by 4 bases and J by 2 bases, with 18 bases between the two germline ends. CDR3 in amino acids: CASSNLARPLNTGELFF. As DNA, the CDR3 is TGCGCCAGCAGCAACCTAGCCCGACCCTTAAACACCGGGGAGCTGTTTTTT. Based on the CDR3 plus reference TRBV5-1 and TRBJ2-2, the full variable domain is KAGVTQTPRYLIKTRGQQVTLSCSPISGHRSVSWYQQTPGQGLQFLFEYFSETQRNKGNFPGRFSGRQFSNSRSEMNVSTLELGDSALYLCASSNLARPLNTGELFFGEGSRLTVL.

The rearrangement joins TRBV9 to TRBJ2-7; 7 bases align to TRBD1. The CDR3 sequence is 13 residues long. Germline V CDR1 and CDR2: SGDLS, YYNGEE. The trim removed 4 bases at V and 6 bases at J, leaving 7 bases unmatched. CDR3 DNA: TGTGCCAGCAGCCCCGACCCAGGGGGCGAGCAGTACTTC. This encodes CASSPDPGGEQYF.